This TCR beta chain was sequenced for a study of molecular identifiers for immune sequencing clone quantification. Sorting defined naive CD8 T cells as CD8+CD4-CCR7+CD45RA+. This clonotype has a handful of counts. Its antigen remains unknown. The CDR3 totals 17 residues. V was pared by 0 bases and J by 1 base, with 14 bases between. The germline CDR1 and CDR2 sequences are SGHDN and FVKESK. Notes on the study in general: Detecting spiked Jurkat TCR RNA from one cell among 1 million or so naive cells was reportedly possible. Clones that had above 20 RNA copies took up over 99% of effector molecules but under 1% in naive cells.

Listed TCR primers and previously described methods were used for bulk TCR libraries. TCRdb re-called the PCR reads with MiXCR, one entry per CDR3 protein. The profile covers 400,000 to 600,000 distinct CDR3 sequences, with about 26% appearing a single time and approximately 0.8% taken by the ten largest. The clonotype originates from a human donor in good health. Some libraries in this study had Jurkat cell RNA spiked in. Sequencing was done on a sample of naive CD8+ T cells from blood, with Jurkat cell RNA spiked in. Stated subset: FACS-sorted CD8+CD4-CCR7+CD45RA+ naive T cells. The chain joins TRBV14 to TRBJ2-3, with TRBD1 as a possible D gene (5 bases). The CDR3 DNA reads TGTGCCAGCAGCCAAGATTCGTGGGGCCGGGGCACAGATACGCAGTATTTT. As protein: CASSQDSWGRGTDTQYF.